Below, one TCR beta chain is given with its context. This record belongs to a study of shared clonotypes between healthy human individuals. Study overall: CD4 naive and CD4 memory each took three plates per donor, while CD8 naive took two and CD8 memory one.

Germline lookup yields CDR1 SGHRS and CDR2 YFSETQ. This CDR3 has 15 residues. The V segment lost 4 bases and the J segment 4 bases; nucleotides outside the gene matches: 3. Genomic DNA belonging to each subset was distributed in equal measure over several immunoSEQ plates. Sequencing was performed with immunoSEQ multiplex PCR; in TCRdb, only in-frame clones are kept and a portion is missing. This sample has more than 200,000 clones, with about 69% found just once. Sequences were obtained from memory CD4+ T cells sorted from blood. The subset here: CD45RA-negative fraction. This chain joins TRBV5-1 and TRBJ2-2; 11 nucleotides match TRBD1. This clonotype was obtained from a young man in good health. For the CDR3, the DNA is TGCGCCAGCAGCCACGGGACAGGGGGCACCGGGGAGCTGTTTTTT. Protein: CASSHGTGGTGELFF.